This TCR beta chain stems from a study of monozygotic twins with inflammatory bowel disease. TCRdb re-called the 5' RACE reads, yielding one record per CDR3 amino acid sequence without DNA. The sample has roughly 200,000 distinct CDR3 sequences. General study results and limits: IBD patients share fewer clonotypes with other people than healthy twins do, especially with disease activity.

Points on this clonotype: Its antigen is currently unknown.

CDR3 length: 12 residues. Germline values: CDR1 KGHSH, CDR2 LQKENI. The chain has TRBV18 and TRBJ1-1. This sequence originates from a human donor with ulcerative colitis or Crohn's disease, or a healthy co-twin of an affected twin (not recorded which). The sequenced sample consisted of blood. The CDR3 sequence: CASSPDGTEAFF.